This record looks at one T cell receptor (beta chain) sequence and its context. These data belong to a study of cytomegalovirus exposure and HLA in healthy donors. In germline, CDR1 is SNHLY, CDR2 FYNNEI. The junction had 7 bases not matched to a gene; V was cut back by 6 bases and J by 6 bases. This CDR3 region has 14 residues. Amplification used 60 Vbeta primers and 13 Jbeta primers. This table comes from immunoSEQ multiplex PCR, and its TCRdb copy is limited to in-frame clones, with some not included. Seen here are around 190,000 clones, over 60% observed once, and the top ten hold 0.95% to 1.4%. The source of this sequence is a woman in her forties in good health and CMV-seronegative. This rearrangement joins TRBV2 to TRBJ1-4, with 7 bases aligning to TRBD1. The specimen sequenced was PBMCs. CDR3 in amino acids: CASREQGLDEKLFF. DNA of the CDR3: TGTGCCAGCAGAGAACAGGGGCTGGATGAAAAACTGTTTTTT.